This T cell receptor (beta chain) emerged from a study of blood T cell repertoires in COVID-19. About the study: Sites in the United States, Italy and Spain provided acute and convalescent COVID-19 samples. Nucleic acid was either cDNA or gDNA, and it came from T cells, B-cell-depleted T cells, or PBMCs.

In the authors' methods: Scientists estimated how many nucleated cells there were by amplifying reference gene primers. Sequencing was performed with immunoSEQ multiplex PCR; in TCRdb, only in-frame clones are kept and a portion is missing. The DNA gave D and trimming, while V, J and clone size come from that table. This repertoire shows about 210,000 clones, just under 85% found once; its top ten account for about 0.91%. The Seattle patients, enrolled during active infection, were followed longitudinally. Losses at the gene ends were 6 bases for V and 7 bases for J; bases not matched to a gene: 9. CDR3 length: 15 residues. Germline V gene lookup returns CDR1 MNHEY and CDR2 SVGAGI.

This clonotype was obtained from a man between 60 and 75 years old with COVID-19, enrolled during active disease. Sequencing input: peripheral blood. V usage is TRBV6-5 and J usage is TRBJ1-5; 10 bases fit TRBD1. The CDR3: CASSRDRGISQPQHF. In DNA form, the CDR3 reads TGTGCCAGCAGCCGGGACAGGGGAATTTCCCAGCCCCAGCATTTT.